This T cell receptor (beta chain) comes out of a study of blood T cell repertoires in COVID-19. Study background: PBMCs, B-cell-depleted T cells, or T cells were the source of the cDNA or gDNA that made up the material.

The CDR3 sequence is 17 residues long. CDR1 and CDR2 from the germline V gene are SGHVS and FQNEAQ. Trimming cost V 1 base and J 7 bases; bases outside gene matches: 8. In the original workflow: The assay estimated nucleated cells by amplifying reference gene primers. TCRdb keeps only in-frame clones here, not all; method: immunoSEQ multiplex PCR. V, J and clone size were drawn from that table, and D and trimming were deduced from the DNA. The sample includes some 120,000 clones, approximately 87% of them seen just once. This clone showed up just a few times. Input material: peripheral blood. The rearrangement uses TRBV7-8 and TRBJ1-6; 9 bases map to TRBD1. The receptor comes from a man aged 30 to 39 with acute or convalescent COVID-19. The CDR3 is CASSLDLQGARNSPLHF. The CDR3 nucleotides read TGTGCCAGCAGCTTAGACTTACAGGGGGCGCGGAATTCACCCCTCCACTTT.